This T cell receptor beta chain was found in a study of T cell changes during pregnancy in multiple sclerosis. The repertoire was sequenced with immunoSEQ multiplex PCR; TCRdb's copy has only in-frame clones and lacks some. The sample shows approximately 40,000 clones, 92% of them seen only once. Per germline, CDR1 SGHAT and CDR2 FQNNGV. The CDR3 spans 17 residues. The germline V and J ends were trimmed by 8 bases and 8 bases, with 28 bases remaining between them. Specimen: peripheral blood. V is TRBV11-2 and J is TRBJ2-1; D tentatively fits TRBD1 or TRBD2 (7 bases each). The receptor was derived from a female donor with multiple sclerosis, enrolled in a pregnancy study. The chain's CDR3 is CASAPGLNEYRGHEQFF. Here the CDR3 DNA reads TGTGCCAGCGCGCCGGGACTAAACGAGTATAGGGGGCATGAGCAGTTCTTC.